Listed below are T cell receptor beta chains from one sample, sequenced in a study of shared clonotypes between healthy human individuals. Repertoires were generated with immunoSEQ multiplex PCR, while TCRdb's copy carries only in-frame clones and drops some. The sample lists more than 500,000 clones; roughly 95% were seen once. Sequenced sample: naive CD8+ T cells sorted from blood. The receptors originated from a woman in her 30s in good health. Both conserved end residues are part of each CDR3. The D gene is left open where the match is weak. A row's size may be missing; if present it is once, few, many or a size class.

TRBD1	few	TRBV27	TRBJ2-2	TGTGCCAGCAGTTTAGGACAGGGAACCGGGGAGCTGTTTTTT	CASSLGQGTGELFF
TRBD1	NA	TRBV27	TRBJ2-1	TGTGCCAGCAGTCCGGACAGGGCGAATGAGCAGTTCTTC	CASSPDRANEQFF
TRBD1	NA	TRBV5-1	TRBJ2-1	TGCGCCAGCAGCCCGAGGGCTATGGGACAGGGACTTAATGAGCAGTTCTTC	CASSPRAMGQGLNEQFF
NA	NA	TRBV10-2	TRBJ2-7	TGCGCCAGCAGTACAGGTTCCTACGAGCAGTACTTC	CASSTGSYEQYF
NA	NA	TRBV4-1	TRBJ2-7	TGCGCCAGCAGCCAAACAGGGGGGGCCTACGAGCAGTACTTC	CASSQTGGAYEQYF
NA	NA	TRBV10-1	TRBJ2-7	TGCGCCAGCAGCGGACGTCTCGGGCACGAGCAGTACTTC	CASSGRLGHEQYF
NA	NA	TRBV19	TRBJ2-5	TGTGCCAGTAGTATGGCTAGCCTCCAAGAGACCCAGTACTTC	CASSMASLQETQYF
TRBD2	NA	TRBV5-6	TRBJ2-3	TGTGCCAGCAGCCCTCACCTAGGTCGGGAGGGTGTAGATACGCAGTATTTT	CASSPHLGREGVDTQYF
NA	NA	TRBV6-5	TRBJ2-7	TGTGCCAGCAGTTACGCGGAGGGGGCGGGTGAGCAGTACTTC	CASSYAEGAGEQYF
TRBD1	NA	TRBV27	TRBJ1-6	TGTGCCAGCAGTTTAAGGGCACAGGGGTTTGCACCCCTCCACTTT	CASSLRAQGFAPLHF
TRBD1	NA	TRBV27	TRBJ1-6	TGTGCCACCCAGGACAGGGAAATAGGTTCACCCCTCCACTTT	CATQDREIGSPLHF
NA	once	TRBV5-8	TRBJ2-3	TGTGCCAGCAGCTTGGACGGGACAGATACGCAGTATTTT	CASSLDGTDTQYF
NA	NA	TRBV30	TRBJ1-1	TGTGCCTGGAGCCGAGGGGACACTGAAGCTTTCTTT	CAWSRGDTEAFF
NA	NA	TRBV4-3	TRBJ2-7	TGCGCCAGCGGTTCCTACGAGCAGTACTTC	CASGSYEQYF
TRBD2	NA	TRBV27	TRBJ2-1	TGTGCCAGCAGTCCGCCCGCGGGGGATGAGCAGTTCTTC	CASSPPAGDEQFF
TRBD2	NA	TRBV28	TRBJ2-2	TGTGCCAGCAGTAGACTAGCGGGACCCGGGGAGCTGTTTTTT	CASSRLAGPGELFF
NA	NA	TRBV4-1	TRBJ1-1	TGCGCCAGCAGCCAAGTTCGAGGGCACTTGAACACTGAAGCTTTCTTT	CASSQVRGHLNTEAFF
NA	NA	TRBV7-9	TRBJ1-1	TGTGCCAGCAGACCGAGAAAGAACACTGAAGCTTTCTTT	CASRPRKNTEAFF
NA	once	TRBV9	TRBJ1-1	TGTGCCAGCAGCGTAGGGAGGGGCACTGAAGCTTTCTTT	CASSVGRGTEAFF
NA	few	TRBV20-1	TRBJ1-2	TGCAGTGCTAGTTGGCGCACCTTC	CSASWRTF
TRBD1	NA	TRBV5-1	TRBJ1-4	TGCGCCAGCAGCTTTACCGGGACAGCTGGAGAAAAACTGTTTTTT	CASSFTGTAGEKLFF
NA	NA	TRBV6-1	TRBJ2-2	TGTGCCAGCAGTGAATCGCGGCAGGTTGCGAACACCGGGGAGCTGTTTTTT	CASSESRQVANTGELFF
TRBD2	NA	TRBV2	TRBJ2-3	TGTGCCAGCAGTGAGCTAGCGGGGGCCACAGATACGCAGTATTTT	CASSELAGATDTQYF
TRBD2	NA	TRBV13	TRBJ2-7	TGTGCCAGCAGCTTAGAGCGGGAGGGCCTTTACGAGCAGTACTTC	CASSLEREGLYEQYF
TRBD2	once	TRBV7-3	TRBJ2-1	TGTGCCAGCAGCTTAAATCCTAGCGGGATTTATGAGCAGTTCTTC	CASSLNPSGIYEQFF
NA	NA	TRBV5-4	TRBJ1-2	TGTGCCAGCAGCTTGGATTTAGGGTCCTATGGCTACACCTTC	CASSLDLGSYGYTF
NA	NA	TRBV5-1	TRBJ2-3	TGCGCCAGCAGCTTGGTCACGGCACAAGATACGCAGTATTTT	CASSLVTAQDTQYF
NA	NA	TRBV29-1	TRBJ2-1	TGCAGCGTTGAATGGTTCTACAATGAGCAGTTCTTC	CSVEWFYNEQFF
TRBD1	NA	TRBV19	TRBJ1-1	TGTGCCAGTAGTTACGGGACAGGGTATGTTAACACTGAAGCTTTCTTT	CASSYGTGYVNTEAFF
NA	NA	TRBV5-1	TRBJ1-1	TGCGCCAGCAGTAGGGACACTGAAGCTTTCTTT	CASSRDTEAFF
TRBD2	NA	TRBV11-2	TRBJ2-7	TGTGCCAGCAGCCGAGGGGCGGGAGATCCCTACGAGCAGTACTTC	CASSRGAGDPYEQYF
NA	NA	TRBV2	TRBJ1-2	TGTGCCAGCAGTGAACCGGGGGGCGGCTACACCTTC	CASSEPGGGYTF
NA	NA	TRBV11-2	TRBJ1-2	TGTGCCAGCAGCCTTATAGACCGATTCTATGGCTACACCTTC	CASSLIDRFYGYTF
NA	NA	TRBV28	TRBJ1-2	TGTGCCAGCAGTATTCCGGGACGGCCCCCCTATGGCTACACCTTC	CASSIPGRPPYGYTF
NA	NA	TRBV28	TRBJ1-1	TGTGCCAGCAGTTGGGCCTCTGAAGCTTTCTTT	CASSWASEAFF
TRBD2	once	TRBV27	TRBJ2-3	TGTGCCAGCAGACTAGCGGGAGCCCCCGATACGCAGTATTTT	CASRLAGAPDTQYF
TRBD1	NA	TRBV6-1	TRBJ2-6	TGTGCCAGCAGTGAATACCAGGGGGCGGAATTACCTGGGGCCAACGTCCTGACTTTC	CASSEYQGAELPGANVLTF
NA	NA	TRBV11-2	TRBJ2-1	TGTGCCAGCAGCTTGGTATCTAATGAGCAGTTCTTC	CASSLVSNEQFF
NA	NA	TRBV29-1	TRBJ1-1	TGCAGCGTTACCTGGGCCACTGAAGCTTTCTTT	CSVTWATEAFF
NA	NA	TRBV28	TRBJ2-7	TGTGCCAGCAGTTGGACGGGAGCCTCCTACGAGCAGTACTTC	CASSWTGASYEQYF
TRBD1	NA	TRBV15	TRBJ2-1	TGTGCCACCAGCAGAGATTTAACAGGGGGGATGAATGAGCAGTTCTTC	CATSRDLTGGMNEQFF
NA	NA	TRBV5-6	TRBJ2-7	TGTGCCAGCAGCTTGGGCGTTTTGGGCGAGCAGTACTTC	CASSLGVLGEQYF
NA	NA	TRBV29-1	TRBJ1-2	TGCAGCGTTGAAGAGACAGGCCGCTATGGCTACACCTTC	CSVEETGRYGYTF
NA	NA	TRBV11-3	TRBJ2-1	TGTGCCAGCAGCGGTCCCTCAAATTACAATGAGCAGTTCTTC	CASSGPSNYNEQFF